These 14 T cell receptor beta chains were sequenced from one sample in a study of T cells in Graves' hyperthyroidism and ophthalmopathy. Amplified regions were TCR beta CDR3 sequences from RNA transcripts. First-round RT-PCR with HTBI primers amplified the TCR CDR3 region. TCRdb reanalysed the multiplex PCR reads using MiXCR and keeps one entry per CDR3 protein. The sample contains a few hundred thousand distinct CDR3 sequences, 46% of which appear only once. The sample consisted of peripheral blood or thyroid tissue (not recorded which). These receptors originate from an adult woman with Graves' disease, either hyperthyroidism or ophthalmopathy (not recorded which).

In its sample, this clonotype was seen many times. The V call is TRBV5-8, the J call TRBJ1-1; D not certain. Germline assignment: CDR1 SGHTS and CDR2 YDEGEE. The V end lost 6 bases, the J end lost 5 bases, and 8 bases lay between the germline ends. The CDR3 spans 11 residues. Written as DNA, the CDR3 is TGTGCCAGCACAGAGCGGACTGAAGCTTTCTTT. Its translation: CASTERTEAFF.

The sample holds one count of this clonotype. CDR3 in amino acids: CASSLGVSLRHF. CDR3 DNA sequence: TGTGCCAGCAGCTTAGGGGTCAGCCTTCGGCATTTT. The J gene is TRBJ1-5, the V gene TRBV7-8, with D unclear. CDR3 length: 12 amino acids. V was shortened by 1 base and J by 15 bases, with 13 bases between the two germline ends. The germline V gene has CDR1 SGHVS and CDR2 FQNEAQ.

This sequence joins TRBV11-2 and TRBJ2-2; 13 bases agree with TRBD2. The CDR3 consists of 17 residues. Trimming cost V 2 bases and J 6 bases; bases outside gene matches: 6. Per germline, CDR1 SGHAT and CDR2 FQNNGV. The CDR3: CASSLYSGLAGSGELFF. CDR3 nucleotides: TGTGCCAGCAGCTTATATTCGGGACTAGCGGGATCCGGGGAGCTGTTTTTT.

The CDR3 nucleotides are TGTGCCAGCAGCCAAAGAATGGCTAACTCTGGGGCCAACGTCCTGACTTTC. This sequence encodes CASSQRMANSGANVLTF. The rearrangement joins TRBV14 to TRBJ2-6; D is unresolved. V lost 2 bases and J lost 0, with 11 bases in between. The CDR3 spans 17 residues. Germline loops: CDR1 SGHDN, CDR2 FVKESK.

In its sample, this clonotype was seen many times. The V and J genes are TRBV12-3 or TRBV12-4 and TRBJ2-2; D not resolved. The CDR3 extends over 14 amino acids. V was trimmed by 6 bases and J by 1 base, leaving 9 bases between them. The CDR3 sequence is CASRRTMNTGELFF. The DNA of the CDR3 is TGTGCCAGCAGGCGGACCATGAACACCGGGGAGCTGTTTTTT.

The CDR3 loop is CASSIRLITGELFF. In DNA form, the CDR3 reads TGTGCCAGTAGTATCCGGCTGATCACCGGGGAGCTGTTTTTT. This sequence joins TRBV19 and TRBJ2-2; no firm D call. The CDR3 covers 14 residues. Germline V lookup: CDR1 LNHDA, CDR2 SQIVND (reference sequence). V was cut by 3 bases and J by 4 bases, with 9 bases left in between.

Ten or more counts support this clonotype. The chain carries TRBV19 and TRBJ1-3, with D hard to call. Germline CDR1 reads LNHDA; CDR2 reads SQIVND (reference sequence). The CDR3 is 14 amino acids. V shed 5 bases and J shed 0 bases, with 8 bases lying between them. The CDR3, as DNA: TGTGCCAGTAGTGTGGACCCCTCTGGAAACACCATATATTTT. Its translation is CASSVDPSGNTIYF.

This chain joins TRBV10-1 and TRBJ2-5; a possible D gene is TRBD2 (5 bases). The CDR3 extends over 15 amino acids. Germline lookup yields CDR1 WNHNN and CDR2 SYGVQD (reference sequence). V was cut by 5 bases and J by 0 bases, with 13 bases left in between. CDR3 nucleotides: TGCGCCAGCAGTCCGTACCGGGGATACCAAGAGACCCAGTACTTC. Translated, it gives CASSPYRGYQETQYF.

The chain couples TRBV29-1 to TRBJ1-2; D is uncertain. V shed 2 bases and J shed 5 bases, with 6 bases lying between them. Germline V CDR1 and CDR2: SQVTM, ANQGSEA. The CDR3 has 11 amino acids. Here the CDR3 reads CSVETEYGYTF. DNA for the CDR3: TGCAGCGTTGAAACAGAATATGGCTACACCTTC.

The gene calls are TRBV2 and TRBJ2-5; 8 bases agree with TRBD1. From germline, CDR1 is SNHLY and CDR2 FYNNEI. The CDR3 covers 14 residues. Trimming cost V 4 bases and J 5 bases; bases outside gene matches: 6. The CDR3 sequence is CASSASDRGETQYF. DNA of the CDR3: TGTGCCAGCAGTGCGTCTGACAGGGGTGAGACCCAGTACTTC.

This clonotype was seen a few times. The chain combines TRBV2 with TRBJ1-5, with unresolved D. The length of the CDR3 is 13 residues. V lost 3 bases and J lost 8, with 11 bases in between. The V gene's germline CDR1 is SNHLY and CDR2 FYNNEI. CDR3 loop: CASSDSKREPQHF. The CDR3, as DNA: TGTGCCAGCAGTGACTCGAAACGGGAGCCCCAGCATTTT. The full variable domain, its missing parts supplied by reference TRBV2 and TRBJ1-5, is EPEVTQTPSHQVTQMGQEVILRCVPISNHLYFYWYRQILGQKVEFLVSFYNNEISEKSEIFDDQFSVERPDGSNFTLKIRSTKLEDSAMYFCASSDSKREPQHFGDGTRLSIL.

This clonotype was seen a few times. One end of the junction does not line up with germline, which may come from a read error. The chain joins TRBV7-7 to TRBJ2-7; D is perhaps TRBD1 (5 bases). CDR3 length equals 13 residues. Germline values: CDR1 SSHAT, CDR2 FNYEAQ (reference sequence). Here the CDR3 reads CASSLEAGYEQYF. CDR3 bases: TGTGCTAGCAGCTTAGAGGCAGGGTACGAGCAGTACTTC.

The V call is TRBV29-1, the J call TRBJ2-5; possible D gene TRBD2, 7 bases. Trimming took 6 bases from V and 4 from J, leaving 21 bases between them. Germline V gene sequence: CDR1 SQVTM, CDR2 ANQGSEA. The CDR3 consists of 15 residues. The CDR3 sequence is CSVRQGRALRETQYF. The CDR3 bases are TGCAGCGTAAGGCAGGGGAGGGCCCTCCGAGAGACCCAGTACTTC.

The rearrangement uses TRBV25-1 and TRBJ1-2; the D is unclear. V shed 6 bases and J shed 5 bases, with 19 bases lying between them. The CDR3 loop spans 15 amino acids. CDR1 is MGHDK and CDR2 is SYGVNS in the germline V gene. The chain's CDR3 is CASSAPAPGRYGYTF. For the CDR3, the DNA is TGTGCCAGCAGCGCTCCCGCCCCGGGCCGGTATGGCTACACCTTC.